This T cell receptor beta chain was identified during a study of blood T cell repertoires in COVID-19. The overall study: T cells, B-cell-depleted T cells, or PBMCs supplied cDNA or gDNA.

Repertoires were generated with immunoSEQ multiplex PCR, while TCRdb's copy carries only in-frame clones and drops some. The sample holds some 290,000 clones, more than 70% seen once. There are 17 residues in the CDR3. From germline, CDR1 is SGHAT and CDR2 FQNNGV. V shed 4 bases and J shed 1 base, with 17 bases lying between them. The specimen was peripheral blood. This chain connects TRBV11-2 to TRBJ2-1; tentative D call: TRBD2 (5 bases). The clonotype comes from a woman between 25 and 40 years old with COVID-19, enrolled during active disease. The CDR3 DNA is TGTGCCAGCAGCTCCCCTGACGGAGGTGAGTCCTACAATGAGCAGTTCTTC. Translated, it gives CASSSPDGGESYNEQFF.